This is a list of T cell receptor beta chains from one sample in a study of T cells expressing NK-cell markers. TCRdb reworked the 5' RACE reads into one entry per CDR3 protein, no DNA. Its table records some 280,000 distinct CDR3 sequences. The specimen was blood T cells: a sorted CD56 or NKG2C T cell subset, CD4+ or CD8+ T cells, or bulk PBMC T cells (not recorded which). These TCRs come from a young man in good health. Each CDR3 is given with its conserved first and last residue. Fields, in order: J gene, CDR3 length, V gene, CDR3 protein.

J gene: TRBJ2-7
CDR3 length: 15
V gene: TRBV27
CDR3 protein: CASSLRDSGSYEQYF

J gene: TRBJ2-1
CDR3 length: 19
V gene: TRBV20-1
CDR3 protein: CSARDRLRLSGSPYNEQFF

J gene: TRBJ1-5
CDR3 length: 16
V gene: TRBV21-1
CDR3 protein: CASSRRTGYLHQPQHF

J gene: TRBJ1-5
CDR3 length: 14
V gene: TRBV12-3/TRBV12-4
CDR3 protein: CASSRTGDHQPQHF

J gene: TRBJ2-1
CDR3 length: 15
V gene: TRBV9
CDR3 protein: CASSVNLGPYNEQFF

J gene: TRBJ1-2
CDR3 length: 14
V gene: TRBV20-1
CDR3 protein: CSASETGGVYGYTF

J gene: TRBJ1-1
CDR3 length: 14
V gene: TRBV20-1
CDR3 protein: CSGRTGVGHTEAFF

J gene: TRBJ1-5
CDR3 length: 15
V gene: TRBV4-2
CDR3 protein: CASSQAGTVEQPQHF

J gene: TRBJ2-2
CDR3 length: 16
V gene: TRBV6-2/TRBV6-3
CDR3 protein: CASSRLAGKNTGELFF

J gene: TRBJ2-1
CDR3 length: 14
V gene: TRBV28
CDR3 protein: CASMFRGHDNEQFF

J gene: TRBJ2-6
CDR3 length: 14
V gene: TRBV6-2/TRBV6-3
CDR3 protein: CASSYGRGANVLTF

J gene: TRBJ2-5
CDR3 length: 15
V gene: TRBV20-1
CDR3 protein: CSARSTRINQETQYF

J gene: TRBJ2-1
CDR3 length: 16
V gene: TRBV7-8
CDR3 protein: CASSLEEAAVYNEQFF

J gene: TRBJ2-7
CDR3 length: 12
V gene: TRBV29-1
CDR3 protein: CSVWVGGYEQYF

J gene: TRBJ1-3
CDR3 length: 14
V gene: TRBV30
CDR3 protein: CAWSVGRSGNTIYF

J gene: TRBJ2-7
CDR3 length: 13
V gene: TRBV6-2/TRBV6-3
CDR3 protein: CASSYFRFYEQYF

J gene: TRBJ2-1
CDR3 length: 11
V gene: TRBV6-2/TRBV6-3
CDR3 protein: CASSSAGLPFF

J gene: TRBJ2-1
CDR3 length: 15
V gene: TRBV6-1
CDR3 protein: CASSERASGRDEQFF

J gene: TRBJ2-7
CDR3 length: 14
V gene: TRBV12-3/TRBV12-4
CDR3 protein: CASSWGGRPLEQYF

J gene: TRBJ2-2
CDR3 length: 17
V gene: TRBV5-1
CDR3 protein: CASSPWAGPTNTGELFF

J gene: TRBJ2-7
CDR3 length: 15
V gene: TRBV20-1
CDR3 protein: CSARDPSGTTYEQYF

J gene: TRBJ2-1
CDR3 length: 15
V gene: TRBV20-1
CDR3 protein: CSARVGPLLYNEQFF